The rows below give T cell receptor beta chains drawn from one sample of a study of early T cells in non-severe SARS-CoV-2 infection. TCRdb used MiXCR to reprocess the 5' RACE reads, holding one entry per CDR3 protein. Of approximately 81,000 distinct CDR3 sequences in the sample, roughly an eighth were seen once. The specimen sequenced was whole blood. These receptors were obtained from an adult who was a healthcare worker with PCR-confirmed SARS-CoV-2 infection or an uninfected control (not recorded which). Both conserved end residues are part of each CDR3. D genes are given only for firm matches. Size is omitted from some rows. Given values are once, few, many or a class for expanded clones.

cdr3_nt,cdr3_aa,j_call,clone_size,v_call,d_call
TGTGCCAGCAGTCCCGTAGTGACTAGCTCCTACAATGAGCAGTTCTTC,CASSPVVTSSYNEQFF,TRBJ2-1,-,TRBV12-3/TRBV12-4,-
TGTGCCAGCAGCTTAAGTCTAGCGGTGTTCTCCTACGAGCAGTACTTC,CASSLSLAVFSYEQYF,TRBJ2-7,few,TRBV7-2,TRBD2
TGTGCCAGCGCTTTGCTGGGGGGAGTGAACACTGAAGCTTTCTTT,CASALLGGVNTEAFF,TRBJ1-1,few,TRBV7-9,-
TGCGCCAGCAGCCCGGGGGGCGCGGATGGCTACACCTTC,CASSPGGADGYTF,TRBJ1-2,-,TRBV5-1,-
TGTGCCAGCAGCCCACTACAGAGAATGAACACTGAAGCTTTCTTT,CASSPLQRMNTEAFF,TRBJ1-1,-,TRBV11-2,-
TGTGCCAGCAAACCGGGACAGGGGGCGTTCGGGGAGCTGTTTTTT,CASKPGQGAFGELFF,TRBJ2-2,few,TRBV12-3/TRBV12-4,TRBD1
TGTGCCAGTAGTTCCGGGACTAGCAGCGGTAATGAGCAGTTCTTC,CASSSGTSSGNEQFF,TRBJ2-1,many,TRBV19,TRBD2
TGTGCCAGCAGCGCGGGAGCGGGGGTATCCTACGAGCAGTACTTC,CASSAGAGVSYEQYF,TRBJ2-7,-,TRBV7-6,TRBD2
TGTGCCATCAGTGAGTCCGGAATAAGGGGAATCACCGGGGAGCTGTTTTTT,CAISESGIRGITGELFF,TRBJ2-2,many,TRBV10-3,-
TGTGCCAGCATCGCCCAAGTCATGGGGGAAAAACTGTTTTTT,CASIAQVMGEKLFF,TRBJ1-4,-,TRBV2,-
TGTGCCAGCAGCTTGGGGGCGCGTTCACCCCTCCACTTT,CASSLGARSPLHF,TRBJ1-6,-,TRBV5-6,-
TGTGCCAGCAGTTTAGCGGGGGGGCTCACAGATACGCAGTATTTT,CASSLAGGLTDTQYF,TRBJ2-3,-,TRBV12-3/TRBV12-4,-
TGTGCCAGCAGCCAGTCACTAGCGGACTTTCACGAGCAGTACTTC,CASSQSLADFHEQYF,TRBJ2-7,-,TRBV7-9,TRBD2
TGTGCCAGCAGGGGACTCTTCCCGGGGTCCTACAATGAGCAGTTCTTC,CASRGLFPGSYNEQFF,TRBJ2-1,-,TRBV2,-
TGCAGTGCTAGAGATCGAGGGGACAGGGAGAACTTC,CSARDRGDRENF,TRBJ2-7,few,TRBV20-1,TRBD1
TGCAGTGCTAGTACAGGGGGCAGAAGAGGCTACACCTTC,CSASTGGRRGYTF,TRBJ1-2,-,TRBV20-1,TRBD1
TGTGCCAGCAGTCAACATAGACTAGCGGGCTACACCTTC,CASSQHRLAGYTF,TRBJ1-2,-,TRBV6-5,-
TGCAGCGTTCAGTTCGCGAATATCGTAACTGAAGCTTTCTTT,CSVQFANIVTEAFF,TRBJ1-1,few,TRBV29-1,-
TGTGCCAGCAGCCCCGGGTCAGAAGATGGGTACACTGAAGCTTTCTTT,CASSPGSEDGYTEAFF,TRBJ1-1,-,TRBV4-2,-
TGTGCCAGCAACCAAAGACCCCTCGGGCAGCTGTTTTTT,CASNQRPLGQLFF,TRBJ2-2,-,TRBV11-1,-
TGTGCCAGCAGTGACAGGGGGGACTACGAGCAGTACTTC,CASSDRGDYEQYF,TRBJ2-7,-,TRBV6-1,-
TGTGCCAGCAGCCAACGTGGGCGGGGATCCGAGCAGTACTTC,CASSQRGRGSEQYF,TRBJ2-7,few,TRBV3-1,-
TGCAGTGCTAGTCGGACCGGGACAGGGGGCAGAGGTAGTCAGCCCCAGCATTTT,CSASRTGTGGRGSQPQHF,TRBJ1-5,few,TRBV20-1,TRBD1
TGCAGCGTGACCGGACAGGGGATTACCTACGAGCAGTACTTC,CSVTGQGITYEQYF,TRBJ2-7,-,TRBV29-1,TRBD1
TGTGCCATAGGGACATGGGACTCCTACGAGCAGTACTTC,CAIGTWDSYEQYF,TRBJ2-7,few,TRBV10-3,-
TGTGCCAGCAGTGATTGGGTCAAGAACCACTATGGCTACACCTTC,CASSDWVKNHYGYTF,TRBJ1-2,once,TRBV2,-
TGTGCCAGCAATATTAGAAACACCATATATTTT,CASNIRNTIYF,TRBJ1-3,few,TRBV12-3/TRBV12-4,-
TGTGCCAGCAGCAATTATGGGGAGGACACCGGGGAGCTGTTTTTT,CASSNYGEDTGELFF,TRBJ2-2,-,TRBV11-1,-
TGCAGTGCTACGACAGGGACCCAATCTTATAGCAATCAGCCCCAGCATTTT,CSATTGTQSYSNQPQHF,TRBJ1-5,few,TRBV20-1,TRBD1
TGTGCCAGCAGCTTGCTTGTCGACTCAGATACGCAGTATTTT,CASSLLVDSDTQYF,TRBJ2-3,few,TRBV5-5,-
TGTGCCAGCAGTTTATCAGGTTTGGGAGAGCAGTACTTC,CASSLSGLGEQYF,TRBJ2-7,many,TRBV27,-
TGCAGCGTATGGACTGGTACGCAGTATTTT,CSVWTGTQYF,TRBJ2-3,few,TRBV29-1,-
TGTGCCAGCAGTTACTCGACACAGGGACCCTACGAGCAGTACTTC,CASSYSTQGPYEQYF,TRBJ2-7,-,TRBV6-5,-
TGTGCCAGCAGAGACAGCAGACAGTTCTTC,CASRDSRQFF,TRBJ2-1,-,TRBV2,-
TGTGCCAGCAGTTTGGACGCACCTGCCAAAAACATTCAGTACTTC,CASSLDAPAKNIQYF,TRBJ2-4,many,TRBV6-5,-
TGTGCCAGCAGCTTCGGGGGCCCGGATACGCAGTATTTT,CASSFGGPDTQYF,TRBJ2-3,few,TRBV11-1,-
TGTGCCAGCAATCCGAGGGACAACTTAAACATTCAGTACTTC,CASNPRDNLNIQYF,TRBJ2-4,-,TRBV12-3/TRBV12-4,-
TGCAGCGTTGAAAGGGGGCATAACACCGGGGAGCTGTTTTTT,CSVERGHNTGELFF,TRBJ2-2,many,TRBV29-1,TRBD1
TGTGCCAGCAGCCGAAGCGGGGTATCGGAGACCCAGTACTTC,CASSRSGVSETQYF,TRBJ2-5,few,TRBV5-4,TRBD2
TGTGCCAGCAGTACCCCTGACAGCTATGGCTACACCTTC,CASSTPDSYGYTF,TRBJ1-2,-,TRBV12-3/TRBV12-4,-
TGCAGTGCTAGAGACCCGACTAGCGGGACTAGAGATACGCAGTATTTT,CSARDPTSGTRDTQYF,TRBJ2-3,-,TRBV20-1,TRBD2
TGCGCCAGCAGCTGGGCCACGACCGGGGAGCTGTTTTTT,CASSWATTGELFF,TRBJ2-2,-,TRBV5-1,-
TGCGCCAGCAGCCTAAAAGAGCCTCTAGGACGGCAGAACACTGAAGCTTTCTTT,CASSLKEPLGRQNTEAFF,TRBJ1-1,-,TRBV4-1,-
TGTGCCAGCCATTTGGGCGGCTCCTACAATGAGCAGTTCTTC,CASHLGGSYNEQFF,TRBJ2-1,many,TRBV12-3/TRBV12-4,-
TGTGCCAGCCGACGGGGCCATTACGAGCAGTACTTC,CASRRGHYEQYF,TRBJ2-7,few,TRBV28,-
TGTGCCAGCAGCTCTGGATGGGAGGGAGATGGCTACACCTTC,CASSSGWEGDGYTF,TRBJ1-2,many,TRBV5-6,-